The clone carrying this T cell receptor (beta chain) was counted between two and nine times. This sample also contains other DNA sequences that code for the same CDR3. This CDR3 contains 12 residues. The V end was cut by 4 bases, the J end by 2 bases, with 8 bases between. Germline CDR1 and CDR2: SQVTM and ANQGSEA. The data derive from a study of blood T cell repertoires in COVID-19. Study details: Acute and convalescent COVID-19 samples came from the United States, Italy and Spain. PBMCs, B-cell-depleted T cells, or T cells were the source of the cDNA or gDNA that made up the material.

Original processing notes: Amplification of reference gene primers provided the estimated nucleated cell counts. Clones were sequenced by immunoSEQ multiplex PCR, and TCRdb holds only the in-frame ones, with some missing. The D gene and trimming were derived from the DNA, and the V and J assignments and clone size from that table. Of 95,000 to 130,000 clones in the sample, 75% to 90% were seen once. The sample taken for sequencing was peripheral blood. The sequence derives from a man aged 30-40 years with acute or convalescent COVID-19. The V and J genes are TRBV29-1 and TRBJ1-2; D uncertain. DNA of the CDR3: TGCAGCGTTGTCGGCGGGAACTATGGCTACACCTTC. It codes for CSVVGGNYGYTF.